The 12 T cell receptor beta chains given below trace back to one sample, sequenced in a study of spatial heterogeneity in lung cancer. MiXCR was run by TCRdb on the 5' RACE reads, yielding one entry per CDR3 protein. Of about 36,000 distinct CDR3 sequences listed, approximately 8% are singletons. Specified time point: blood at routine non-recurrence follow-up after resection. Material: PBMCs, obtained at follow-up. These receptors came from a male donor with early-stage non-small cell lung cancer.

The gene calls are TRBV20-1 and TRBJ2-1; D is possibly TRBD2 (5 bases). The CDR3 is 11 residues long. V lost 6 bases, J lost 5 bases, and 8 bases lay in between. Germline lookup yields CDR1 DFQATT and CDR2 SNEGSKA (reference sequence). The CDR3 spells CSAARDNEQFF. In DNA, the CDR3 is TGCAGTGCCGCGCGGGACAATGAGCAGTTCTTC.

This clonotype was seen many times. The rearrangement links TRBV4-2 to TRBJ1-2; TRBD1 matches at 9 bases. CDR3 length: 15 residues. Per germline, CDR1 LGHNA and CDR2 YNFKEQ. V gave up 1 base and J gave up 4 bases; unmatched junction bases: 4. This CDR3 reads CASSQGGTGSYGYTF. In DNA form, the CDR3 reads TGTGCCAGCAGCCAAGGGGGGACAGGGAGCTATGGCTACACCTTC.

This clonotype was detected many times. The V and J genes are TRBV2 and TRBJ2-7; D is unresolved. The CDR3 sequence is 14 residues long. Trimming removed 4 bases from V and 2 bases from J, with 12 bases in between. Germline V gene data show CDR1 as SNHLY and CDR2 as FYNNEI. The chain's CDR3 is CASSGARYPYEQYF. Here the CDR3 DNA reads TGTGCCAGCAGTGGGGCCAGATACCCCTACGAGCAGTACTTC.

This clonotype was seen repeatedly, ten times or more. V gene TRBV11-2 combines with J gene TRBJ1-1; D unclear. V was shortened by 5 bases and J by 5 bases, with 21 bases between the two germline ends. The CDR3 contains 16 residues. Germline lookup yields CDR1 SGHAT and CDR2 FQNNGV. The CDR3 loop reads CASSSSRRALGTEAFF. CDR3 in DNA: TGTGCCAGCAGCAGCTCCCGCCGGGCCTTGGGGACTGAAGCTTTCTTT.

In its sample, this clonotype was seen many times. The CDR3 region has the DNA TGTGCCAGCAATACACGGAGGCGCACTGAAGCTTTCTTT. Translation gives CASNTRRRTEAFF. This chain links TRBV28 with TRBJ1-1; no clear D. This CDR3 contains 13 residues. The germline V and J ends were trimmed by 7 bases and 4 bases, with 13 bases remaining between them. In germline, CDR1 is MDHEN, CDR2 SYDVKM.

This clonotype is a singleton in its sample. The chain has TRBV12-3 or TRBV12-4 and TRBJ2-1; D is unclear. V was shortened by 6 bases and J by 0 bases, with 18 bases between the two germline ends. The CDR3 has 17 residues. CDR3 DNA sequence: TGTGCCAGCAGATCCCCGCTGGGCCTAAGCTCCTACAATGAGCAGTTCTTC. Its translation: CASRSPLGLSSYNEQFF.

This clonotype was found many times. The CDR3 nucleotides read TGTGCCAGCAGCCCGAAGCTACAGGGGGCTGGGTATGGCTACACCTTC. Translated, it gives CASSPKLQGAGYGYTF. The genes are TRBV11-2 and TRBJ1-2, with 9 nucleotides matching TRBD1. Germline V lookup: CDR1 SGHAT, CDR2 FQNNGV. The CDR3 has 16 amino acids. V was pared by 5 bases and J by 5 bases, with 12 bases of the junction left unmatched.

This clonotype was recorded at least ten times. The rearrangement uses TRBV19 and TRBJ1-5; D call uncertain. V was clipped by 11 bases and J by 0 bases, with 11 bases between them. The germline V gene encodes CDR1 LNHDA and CDR2 SQIVND (reference sequence). CDR3 length: 13 residues. The CDR3 region has the DNA TGTGCCTCTGACCCTGATAGCAATCAGCCCCAGCATTTT. Its translation: CASDPDSNQPQHF.

This clonotype was counted ten times or more. This rearrangement joins TRBV3-1 to TRBJ2-7, with TRBD1 as a possible D gene (6 bases). V was cut by 0 bases and J by 3 bases, with 12 bases left in between. This CDR3 spans 15 amino acids. Germline V gene lookup returns CDR1 LGHDT and CDR2 YNNKEL (reference sequence). This CDR3 reads CASSQDGTPDYEQYF. The CDR3 DNA follows: TGTGCCAGCAGCCAAGACGGGACACCTGACTACGAGCAGTACTTC.

This clonotype is judged medium-sized. The V and J genes are TRBV3-1 and TRBJ2-7; 9 nucleotides line up with TRBD2. V lost 4 bases to trimming and J lost 3 bases; unmatched junction nucleotides: 10. The CDR3 sequence is 16 residues long. Germline V CDR1 and CDR2: LGHDT, YNNKEL (reference sequence). Here the CDR3 DNA reads TGTGCCAGCAGCCTTGGCCCGACTAGCGGACTCTACGAGCAGTACTTC. This encodes CASSLGPTSGLYEQYF.

This clonotype appeared many times. The chain's CDR3 is CASSQAPGLSNEQFF. The CDR3 bases are TGCGCCAGCAGCCAAGCACCGGGACTCTCCAATGAGCAGTTCTTC. V and J are TRBV5-1 and TRBJ2-1, with TRBD2 as a possible D gene (6 bases). The V end lost 4 bases, the J end lost 6 bases, and 17 bases lay between the germline ends. Germline CDR1 and CDR2: SGHRS and YFSETQ. The CDR3 spans 15 residues.

This clonotype came up many times. The chain links TRBV12-3 or TRBV12-4 to TRBJ2-7; 8 bases agree with TRBD1. With V trimmed by 2 bases and J by 0 bases, 6 bases remained unmatched. There are 16 residues in the CDR3. CDR3 residues: CASSLRGDRSSYEQYF. The CDR3 bases are TGTGCCAGCAGTTTAAGGGGGGACAGGAGCTCCTACGAGCAGTACTTC.